This section outlines one T cell receptor (beta chain) sequence together with its context. What it recognizes is unknown. Oncomine TCR Beta short-read sequencing was applied to DNA from cultured CD4+ T cells. From cultured CD4+ T cells, genomic DNA was extracted. TCRdb reanalysed the PCR reads using MiXCR and keeps one entry per CDR3 protein. The sample contains around 13,000 distinct CDR3 sequences, approximately 64% of which appear only once. Sample treatment: roughly ten-day PBMC culture with coronavirus spike peptide pools or control peptides (ViraFEST assay). With peptide pools, ViraFEST first expanded antigen-specific T cells and afterwards sequenced their TCRs. The data belong to a study of vaccination and CD4 T cells after COVID-19. On the study more broadly: Recovered-phase convalescent patients showed SARS-CoV-2 positivity by nasal swab PCR; eight or nine were mild, one severe. The convalescents were made up of six males and four females, two of whom were Hispanic.

V lost 2 bases to trimming and J lost 6 bases, with 10 bases between them. This CDR3 region has 14 residues. Germline assignment: CDR1 KGHDR and CDR2 SFDVKD. The genes are TRBV24-1 and TRBJ2-1; D is ambiguous. This TCR was recovered from a human donor who had recovered from COVID-19. Material: CD4+ T cells from blood, cultured in vitro, obtained before SARS-CoV-2 vaccination. CDR3 residues: CATSDSWHTNEQFF. CDR3 coding DNA: TGTGCCACCAGTGATTCGTGGCACACCAATGAGCAGTTCTTC.